This T cell receptor (beta chain) stems from a study of blood T cell repertoires in COVID-19. The CDR3 extends over 18 amino acids. The V gene's germline CDR1 is SGHRS and CDR2 YFSETQ. The J segment lost 5 bases and the V segment lost 0 bases, leaving 13 bases of the junction unmatched. TCRdb's copy holds only in-frame clones and misses some; the assay was immunoSEQ multiplex PCR. In the table there are 110,000 to 150,000 clones, 70% to 90% of which are singletons. The sequence was collected from a woman between 50 and 59 years old with acute or convalescent COVID-19. The V and J genes are TRBV5-1 and TRBJ2-5; 10 nucleotides match TRBD1. The sequenced material came from peripheral blood. CDR3 amino acids: CASSLVVRGTGAGETQYF. CDR3 sequence (DNA): TGCGCCAGCAGCTTGGTCGTGCGAGGGACAGGGGCAGGGGAGACCCAGTACTTC.